The rows below give T cell receptor beta chains drawn from one sample of a study of identical twins. TCRdb reprocessed the 5' RACE reads via MiXCR and lists one record per CDR3 protein. In the table there are about 570,000 distinct CDR3 sequences, 7.5% to 10% of which are singletons. These data also formed part of another study, on yellow fever vaccine responses in identical twins.

The specimen sequenced was PBMCs. These receptors were taken from a woman between 18 and 30 years old in good health. CDR3s include the opening cysteine and the closing phenylalanine or tryptophan. D genes are given only for firm matches. Expanded clones are given a class, and other clones once, few, many or no size at all.

>.|.|TRBJ2-7|TRBV19
TGTGCCAGTCGATACAGGGCATCCTACGAGCAGTACTTC
CASRYRASYEQYF
>.|.|TRBJ2-1|TRBV30
TGTGCCTGGAGACAAGGGGGATCCTACAATGAGCAGTTCTTC
CAWRQGGSYNEQFF
>many|.|TRBJ2-2|TRBV29-1
TGCAGCGTTGTAGGAAGTGTAGCCGGGGAGCTGTTTTTT
CSVVGSVAGELFF
>few|TRBD2|TRBJ2-1|TRBV3-1
TGTGCCACCCTAGCGGGAGGGCCCTACAATGAGCAGTTCTTC
CATLAGGPYNEQFF
>.|TRBD1|TRBJ1-3|TRBV7-9
TGTGCCAGCAGCTTATTTAGTGACAGGGCAGCTGGAAACACCATATATTTT
CASSLFSDRAAGNTIYF
>.|.|TRBJ2-3|TRBV9
TGTGCCAGCAGCGTAGGCGGGAACCGACTCACAGATACGCAGTATTTT
CASSVGGNRLTDTQYF
>.|TRBD2|TRBJ2-2|TRBV11-3
TGTGCCAGCAGCCCCCCGCGGCGGGAGGGGTACACCGGGGAGCTGTTTTTT
CASSPPRREGYTGELFF
>.|TRBD1|TRBJ2-2|TRBV12-3/TRBV12-4
TGTGCCAGCAGGCAAGGGACAGGGCTGGACACCGGGGAGCTGTTTTTT
CASRQGTGLDTGELFF
>many|.|TRBJ1-4|TRBV11-2
TGTGCCAGCAGCTTAGATGGGCGACTAGGACTGTTTTTT
CASSLDGRLGLFF
>.|.|TRBJ2-7|TRBV7-9
TGTGCCAGCGCCCGTGCCAGCGGAAGGGTATACTTC
CASARASGRVYF
>.|TRBD2|TRBJ2-7|TRBV20-1
TGCAGTGCTAGAGCCGCCCCTAGCGGGGTGTACGAGCAGTACTTC
CSARAAPSGVYEQYF
>.|TRBD2|TRBJ2-7|TRBV28
TGTGCCAGCAGCGGGGGGGCGGCCAACCGGGAGCAGTACTTC
CASSGGAANREQYF
>.|.|TRBJ2-3|TRBV28
TGTGCCAGCAGTCCTTCAGCGGCGCCTAGCACAGATACGCAGTATTTT
CASSPSAAPSTDTQYF
>few|.|TRBJ1-1|TRBV7-9
TGTGCCAGCGGACAAGCCACTGAAGCTTTCTTT
CASGQATEAFF
>.|.|TRBJ1-4|TRBV29-1
TGCAGCGCGTTCCAGACCTCTAATGAAAAACTGTTTTTT
CSAFQTSNEKLFF
>many|.|TRBJ1-6|TRBV3-1
TGTGCCAGCGTAGGGAGCTCCTATAATTCACCCCTCCACTTT
CASVGSSYNSPLHF
>.|.|TRBJ2-6|TRBV4-3
TGCGCCAGCAGCCAAGAGCCCCCCCGCAGGTTCTCTGGGGCCAACGTCCTGACTTTC
CASSQEPPRRFSGANVLTF
>.|TRBD1|TRBJ2-7|TRBV5-6
TGTGCCAGCAGTAGTTTGGGGACAGGGTTCTTCGAGCAGTACTTC
CASSSLGTGFFEQYF
>.|TRBD1|TRBJ2-3|TRBV7-3
TGTGCCAGCAGCCAGCTACAGGGGCCAGATACGCAGTATTTT
CASSQLQGPDTQYF
>.|TRBD1|TRBJ2-7|TRBV5-1
TGCGCCAGCAGCTCCCGGGACAGGGTCAGTAGGTCAGGATCCTACGAGCAGTACTTC
CASSSRDRVSRSGSYEQYF
>.|.|TRBJ2-3|TRBV5-1
TGCGCCAGCAAACTGGGAACTAGCACAGATACGCAGTATTTT
CASKLGTSTDTQYF
>few|TRBD1|TRBJ2-2|TRBV6-5
TGTGCCAGCAGTTACCTGGGACAGGGGGCCACCGGGGAGCTGTTTTTT
CASSYLGQGATGELFF
>many|TRBD2|TRBJ2-3|TRBV7-2
TGTGCCAGCAGCTTCCGTTTCGGGGGAGGGCTATTGGATACGCAGTATTTT
CASSFRFGGGLLDTQYF
>many|TRBD1|TRBJ2-3|TRBV5-1
TGCGCCAGCAGCTCCTCGTCGGACAGGGAAGTTACGCAGTATTTT
CASSSSSDREVTQYF
>few|.|TRBJ2-7|TRBV29-1
TGCAGCGTTAAAACTGAGAGCTCCTACGAGCAGTACTTC
CSVKTESSYEQYF
>few|.|TRBJ2-5|TRBV11-2
TGTGCCAGCAGCCCCCATGGGGGGAAACAAGAGACCCAGTACTTC
CASSPHGGKQETQYF
>.|TRBD2|TRBJ2-7|TRBV20-1
TGCAGTGCCCCCCCCGCGGGAGGGGGCTACGAGCAGTACTTC
CSAPPAGGGYEQYF
>many|TRBD2|TRBJ2-1|TRBV7-2
TGTGCCAGCAGCTCCCAGCGGGGGGGACGGAATGAGCAGTTCTTC
CASSSQRGGRNEQFF
>.|.|TRBJ2-5|TRBV7-2
TGTGCCAGCAGCCGGTCGGGCGGGATCCAAGAGACCCAGTACTTC
CASSRSGGIQETQYF
>many|.|TRBJ2-7|TRBV29-1
TGCAGCGTTGGAATCTCAAACTACGAGCAGTACTTC
CSVGISNYEQYF
>.|TRBD2|TRBJ2-3|TRBV11-2
TGTGCCAGCAGCTTAGTAGCGGGGGGAGATACGCAGTATTTT
CASSLVAGGDTQYF
>few|.|TRBJ1-4|TRBV6-1
TGTGCCAGCAGTGCCTCCCCGGAGCTTTATAATGAAAAACTGTTTTTT
CASSASPELYNEKLFF
>many|TRBD2|TRBJ2-2|TRBV5-1
TGCGCCAGCAGAGAAGGCGGGGGGGCGAACACCGGGGAGCTGTTTTTT
CASREGGGANTGELFF
>few|.|TRBJ2-1|TRBV6-6
TGTGCCAGCAGTACTGATGGGGTGGGTGAGCAGTTCTTC
CASSTDGVGEQFF
>.|TRBD1|TRBJ2-7|TRBV5-1
TGCGCCAGCAGTCACGGGACAGTCTCCTACGAGCAGTACTTC
CASSHGTVSYEQYF
>.|.|TRBJ2-1|TRBV6-2/TRBV6-3
TGTGCCAGCAGTTTCCAGGGAGTACTTCAAGCCAATGAGCAGTTCTTC
CASSFQGVLQANEQFF
>many|.|TRBJ2-1|TRBV20-1
TGCAGTGCTAGAGATCCCGCAGGCAATGAGCAGTTCTTC
CSARDPAGNEQFF
>few|.|TRBJ2-7|TRBV29-1
TGCAGCGTAGACTTTGGGGCCGTTACCGACGAGCAGTACTTC
CSVDFGAVTDEQYF
>few|.|TRBJ2-7|TRBV6-1
TGTGCCAGCAGTCGAGCCGGGACGCAGAACTACGAGCAGTACTTC
CASSRAGTQNYEQYF
>.|.|TRBJ2-1|TRBV20-1
TGCAGTGCTAGAGATCTCGGGACTCAGAGCTCCTACAATGAGCAGTTCTTC
CSARDLGTQSSYNEQFF
>.|TRBD1|TRBJ1-6|TRBV12-3/TRBV12-4
TGTGCCAGCAGTTCGGACAGGGCCTATAATTCACCCCTCCACTTT
CASSSDRAYNSPLHF
>.|.|TRBJ2-5|TRBV5-5
TGTGCCAGCGCGGGACAGCTCCAGGAGACCCAGTACTTC
CASAGQLQETQYF
>.|TRBD2|TRBJ2-5|TRBV7-2
TGTGCCAGCAGCTTAGTAGCGGGGCGACCCCCCGGGGAGACCCAGTACTTC
CASSLVAGRPPGETQYF
>many|TRBD1|TRBJ2-5|TRBV5-1
TGCGCCAGCAGCTTGGAGGGGGACAGCAAGCAAGAGACCCAGTACTTC
CASSLEGDSKQETQYF
>many|.|TRBJ2-7|TRBV12-3/TRBV12-4
TGTGCCAGCAGTTTAGACGGACACTACGAGCAGTACTTC
CASSLDGHYEQYF
>many|.|TRBJ2-5|TRBV7-9
TGTGCCAGCAGCTCAATCCAGGGCGGCCAAGAGACCCAGTACTTC
CASSSIQGGQETQYF
>.|TRBD2|TRBJ2-3|TRBV4-3
TGCGCCAGCAGCCAAGATGCTAGCGGGGGCTCAGATACGCAGTATTTT
CASSQDASGGSDTQYF
>.|TRBD2|TRBJ2-1|TRBV30
TGTGCCTGGGGACTAGCGGGAGGGAGGGAGCAGTTCTTC
CAWGLAGGREQFF
>many|.|TRBJ1-5|TRBV4-3
TGCGCCAGCAGCCTCTCGGACGGCAACAATCAGCCCCAGCATTTT
CASSLSDGNNQPQHF